Following are 24 T cell receptor beta chains from one sample sequenced in a study of response to subunit inactivated influenza vaccine. TCRdb called the RT-PCR reads again in MiXCR, with one record for every CDR3 protein. The data contain more than 150,000 distinct CDR3 sequences, around 10% of them singletons. The sample here was CD8+ T cells sorted from PBMCs, taken approximately 25 months after vaccination. These receptors all come from a man between 50 and 69 years old who received an inactivated influenza vaccine.

J is TRBJ1-6 and V is TRBV4-3; possibly TRBD1 for D (6 bases). The CDR3 consists of 15 residues. Trimming removed 3 bases from V and 14 bases from J, with 20 bases in between. Germline V gives CDR1 LGHNA, CDR2 YSLEER. The CDR3 DNA is TGCGCCAGCAGCCACCGGGACACCGGTTTTGTAGCCCTCCACTTT. Protein product: CASSHRDTGFVALHF.

The chain recombines TRBV28 with TRBJ2-5; tentatively, D is TRBD1 or TRBD2 (5 bases each). The CDR3 consists of 15 residues. Germline V gene sequence: CDR1 MDHEN, CDR2 SYDVKM. Trimming stripped 6 bases from V and 2 bases from J, with 16 bases between. The CDR3 region is CASSLDRDGQETQYF. CDR3 in DNA: TGTGCCAGCAGCTTGGACCGGGACGGTCAAGAGACCCAGTACTTC.

This clonotype was detected ten times or more. The chain joins TRBV6-5 to TRBJ1-4; tentatively, D is TRBD1 (6 bases). This CDR3 is built from 17 residues. V lost 0 bases to trimming and J lost 8 bases, with 19 bases between them. Germline-derived CDR1 and CDR2 are MNHEY and SVGAGI. CDR3 sequence reads: CASSYSIMVRGGEKLFF. The CDR3 region has the DNA TGTGCCAGCAGTTACTCGATAATGGTCAGGGGAGGCGAAAAACTGTTTTTT.

This clonotype was detected only a few times. The chain has TRBV28 and TRBJ2-3, with 7 bases fitting TRBD2. This CDR3 comprises 15 residues. Trimming took 6 bases from V and 2 from J; bases not matched to a gene: 8. Germline V gives CDR1 MDHEN, CDR2 SYDVKM. CDR3 coding DNA: TGTGCCAGCAGGCCGCTAGCGGCTTTCACAGATACGCAGTATTTT. Translation: CASRPLAAFTDTQYF.

This clonotype turned up a few times. This sequence joins TRBV5-6 and TRBJ2-1; a weak D match, TRBD1 (6 bases). V was clipped by 4 bases and J by 5 bases, with 16 bases between them. The CDR3 extends over 15 amino acids. Germline V gene data show CDR1 as SGHDT and CDR2 as YYEEEE. The CDR3 nucleotides read TGTGCCAGCAGCACCGGGACAAGGCCACACAATGAGCAGTTCTTC. Translated: CASSTGTRPHNEQFF.

This clonotype was observed a handful of times. The V and J genes are TRBV7-8 and TRBJ1-1; D is uncertain. CDR3 length: 13 residues. Germline lookup yields CDR1 SGHVS and CDR2 FQNEAQ. Trimming took 7 bases from V and 1 from J, leaving 10 bases between them. The CDR3 sequence is CASTDWGNTEAFF. CDR3 in DNA: TGTGCCAGCACCGACTGGGGGAACACTGAAGCTTTCTTT.

This clonotype has only a few counts. This chain links TRBV6-1 with TRBJ1-1, with D hard to call. CDR1 and CDR2 from the germline V gene are MNHNS and SASEGT. V was pared by 8 bases and J by 0 bases, with 10 bases between. This CDR3 comprises 13 residues. This chain's CDR3 is CASASGLNTEAFF. The CDR3 coding sequence is TGTGCCAGCGCGTCGGGCCTGAACACTGAAGCTTTCTTT.

This chain connects TRBV4-2 to TRBJ2-7; no firm D call. The CDR3 is made up of 14 amino acids. Deletions cut 0 bases from V and 5 bases from J, with 11 bases between. Germline V CDR1 and CDR2: LGHNA, YNFKEQ. CDR3: CASSQDNPRNEQYF. The CDR3 nucleotides are TGTGCCAGCAGCCAAGATAACCCGCGTAACGAGCAGTACTTC.

This chain joins TRBV7-8 and TRBJ1-3; D gene ambiguous. Looked up from germline, CDR1 is SGHVS and CDR2 is FQNEAQ. V lost 7 bases to trimming and J lost 0 bases, with 10 bases between them. The CDR3 loop spans 14 amino acids. CDR3 residues: CASTESGSGNTIYF. DNA of the CDR3: TGTGCCAGCACCGAGTCGGGCTCTGGAAACACCATATATTTT.

This chain uses TRBV9 with TRBJ2-5; D not resolved. This CDR3 region has 14 residues. V lost 0 bases to trimming and J lost 7 bases, with 13 bases between them. Germline CDR1 SGDLS, CDR2 YYNGEE. The CDR3 coding sequence is TGTGCCAGCAGCGTAGGGATAGGTCCGGGGACCCAGTACTTC. Translated: CASSVGIGPGTQYF.

A few counts support this clonotype. The rearrangement links TRBV12-5 to TRBJ2-7; maybe TRBD1 (6 bases). Germline V gene data show CDR1 as LGHNT and CDR2 as FRNRAP. Trimming cost V 6 bases and J 0 bases, with 18 bases left between them. The CDR3 covers 16 residues. As DNA, the CDR3 is TGTGCTAGTGGCCAAATTGGGGGCCGCCTCTCCTACGAGCAGTACTTC. Encoded protein: CASGQIGGRLSYEQYF.

V and J are TRBV10-3 and TRBJ1-2; 10 bases are a match to TRBD1. With 0 bases clipped from V and 3 bases from J, the junction kept 1 base outside the gene matches. The germline V gene encodes CDR1 ENHRY and CDR2 SYGVKD. CDR3 length: 15 residues. The CDR3 spells CAISESTGGHYGYTF. CDR3 coding DNA: TGTGCCATCAGTGAGTCGACAGGGGGCCACTATGGCTACACCTTC.

This clonotype has a handful of counts. This chain joins TRBV9 and TRBJ2-5; TRBD1 matches at 7 bases. Germline CDR1 and CDR2: SGDLS and YYNGEE. The CDR3 contains 16 residues. With V trimmed by 4 bases and J by 4 bases, 13 bases remained unmatched. CDR3 bases: TGTGCCAGCAGCCCTCGACAGGGCACCCAAAGAGAGACCCAGTACTTC. Translating gives CASSPRQGTQRETQYF. Full variable domain (missing parts from reference TRBV9 and TRBJ2-5): DSGVTQTPKHLITATGQRVTLRCSPRSGDLSVYWYQQSLDQGLQFLIQYYNGEERAKGNILERFSAQQFPDLHSELNLSSLELGDSALYFCASSPRQGTQRETQYFGPGTRLLVL.

The rearrangement links TRBV4-1 to TRBJ2-7, with D unresolved. V shed 0 bases and J shed 0 bases, with 9 bases lying between them. The germline V gene encodes CDR1 MGHRA and CDR2 YSYEKL. The CDR3 runs to 15 residues. Written as DNA, the CDR3 is TGCGCCAGCAGCCAAGACGTGAGGAGCTCCTACGAGCAGTACTTC. Translation: CASSQDVRSSYEQYF.

This clonotype has more than one count but fewer than ten. The rearrangement joins TRBV6-2 or TRBV6-3 to TRBJ2-1, with D possibly TRBD2 on 6 matching bases. The germline gives CDR1 MNHEY, CDR2 SVGEGT. CDR3 length equals 15 residues. Deletions cut 0 bases from V and 6 bases from J, with 12 bases between. CDR3 loop: CASSYSKLAGNEQFF. Written as DNA, the CDR3 is TGTGCCAGCAGTTACTCGAAACTAGCAGGCAATGAGCAGTTCTTC.

V usage is TRBV6-1 and J usage is TRBJ2-3, with TRBD1 matching 8 bases. V lost 6 bases to trimming and J lost 4 bases; unmatched junction nucleotides: 6. The CDR3 spans 14 residues. Germline V lookup: CDR1 MNHNS, CDR2 SASEGT. The CDR3 region has the DNA TGTGCCAGCAGCGTCAGGGGGCTTTCAGATACGCAGTATTTT. Encoded protein: CASSVRGLSDTQYF.

Only a few counts were recorded for this clonotype. The rearrangement uses TRBV4-3 and TRBJ1-5, with TRBD1 matching over 9 bases. This CDR3 comprises 16 residues. From germline, CDR1 is LGHNA and CDR2 YSLEER. The V gene end was trimmed by 3 bases and the J gene end by 3 bases; junction bases not matched to a gene: 6. The CDR3: CASSQDRGGNNQPQHF. CDR3 nucleotide sequence: TGCGCCAGCAGCCAGGACAGGGGAGGAAACAATCAGCCCCAGCATTTT.

The table lists this clonotype with a few counts. The gene calls are TRBV11-2 and TRBJ2-7; D not resolved. The V and J ends lost 0 bases and 4 bases respectively, with 22 bases between them. In germline, CDR1 is SGHAT, CDR2 FQNNGV. This CDR3 comprises 18 residues. The CDR3 reads CASSLELIGTVLSYEQYF. Written as DNA, the CDR3 is TGTGCCAGCAGCTTAGAGCTCATAGGAACAGTTTTATCTTACGAGCAGTACTTC.

The chain combines TRBV7-2 with TRBJ2-1; D is possibly TRBD1 (6 bases). This CDR3 is 14 amino acids long. Germline loops: CDR1 SGHTA, CDR2 FQGNSA. V lost 1 base to trimming and J lost 8 bases, with 12 bases between them. CDR3 sequence reads: CASSLDRVIDEQFF. The CDR3 region has the DNA TGTGCCAGCAGCTTAGACAGGGTTATAGATGAGCAGTTCTTC.

This clonotype was counted between two and nine times. V and J are TRBV12-3 or TRBV12-4 and TRBJ1-2; TRBD1 aligns across 12 bases. The CDR3 consists of 17 residues. V trimming: 3 bases; J trimming: 3 bases; junction bases outside the gene matches: 8. This CDR3 reads CASSLGTGTGGDYGYTF. Here the CDR3 DNA reads TGTGCCAGCAGTTTGGGCACCGGGACAGGGGGCGACTATGGCTACACCTTC.

The genes are TRBV6-5 and TRBJ2-7; D is unclear. The germline V gene has CDR1 MNHEY and CDR2 SVGAGI. The germline V and J ends were trimmed by 5 bases and 4 bases, with 18 bases remaining between them. This CDR3 is 15 amino acids long. The CDR3 bases are TGTGCCAGCAGTACCCGACACCCTCCAATTTACGAGCAGTACTTC. Translating gives CASSTRHPPIYEQYF.

This clonotype showed up many times. The J gene is TRBJ2-3, the V gene TRBV15, with 12 nucleotides matching TRBD2. The CDR3 is made up of 19 amino acids. CDR1 and CDR2 (germline): LNHNV, YYDKDF (reference sequence). Trimming removed 0 bases from V and 0 bases from J; junction bases left unmatched: 7. CDR3 in DNA: TGTGCCACCAGCAGAGATCGGCTAGCGGGGGGGACTAGCACAGATACGCAGTATTTT. Translating gives CATSRDRLAGGTSTDTQYF.

This chain uses TRBV12-3 or TRBV12-4 with TRBJ1-2; perhaps TRBD1 as D (6 bases). CDR3 size: 15 residues. With 8 bases removed from V and 2 bases from J, the gap between germline ends came to 18 bases. DNA for the CDR3: TGTGCCAGCTGGAGAAGCAGGGGTCGGAACTATGGCTACACCTTC. Protein: CASWRSRGRNYGYTF.

This clonotype showed up many times. The chain employs TRBV29-1 and TRBJ1-2; no clear D gene. V was cut by 4 bases and J by 7 bases, with 13 bases left in between. There are 12 residues in the CDR3. Germline V gives CDR1 SQVTM, CDR2 ANQGSEA. The CDR3 sequence is CSVGTVRPGYTF. CDR3 nucleotides: TGCAGCGTTGGTACGGTTAGACCTGGCTACACCTTC.